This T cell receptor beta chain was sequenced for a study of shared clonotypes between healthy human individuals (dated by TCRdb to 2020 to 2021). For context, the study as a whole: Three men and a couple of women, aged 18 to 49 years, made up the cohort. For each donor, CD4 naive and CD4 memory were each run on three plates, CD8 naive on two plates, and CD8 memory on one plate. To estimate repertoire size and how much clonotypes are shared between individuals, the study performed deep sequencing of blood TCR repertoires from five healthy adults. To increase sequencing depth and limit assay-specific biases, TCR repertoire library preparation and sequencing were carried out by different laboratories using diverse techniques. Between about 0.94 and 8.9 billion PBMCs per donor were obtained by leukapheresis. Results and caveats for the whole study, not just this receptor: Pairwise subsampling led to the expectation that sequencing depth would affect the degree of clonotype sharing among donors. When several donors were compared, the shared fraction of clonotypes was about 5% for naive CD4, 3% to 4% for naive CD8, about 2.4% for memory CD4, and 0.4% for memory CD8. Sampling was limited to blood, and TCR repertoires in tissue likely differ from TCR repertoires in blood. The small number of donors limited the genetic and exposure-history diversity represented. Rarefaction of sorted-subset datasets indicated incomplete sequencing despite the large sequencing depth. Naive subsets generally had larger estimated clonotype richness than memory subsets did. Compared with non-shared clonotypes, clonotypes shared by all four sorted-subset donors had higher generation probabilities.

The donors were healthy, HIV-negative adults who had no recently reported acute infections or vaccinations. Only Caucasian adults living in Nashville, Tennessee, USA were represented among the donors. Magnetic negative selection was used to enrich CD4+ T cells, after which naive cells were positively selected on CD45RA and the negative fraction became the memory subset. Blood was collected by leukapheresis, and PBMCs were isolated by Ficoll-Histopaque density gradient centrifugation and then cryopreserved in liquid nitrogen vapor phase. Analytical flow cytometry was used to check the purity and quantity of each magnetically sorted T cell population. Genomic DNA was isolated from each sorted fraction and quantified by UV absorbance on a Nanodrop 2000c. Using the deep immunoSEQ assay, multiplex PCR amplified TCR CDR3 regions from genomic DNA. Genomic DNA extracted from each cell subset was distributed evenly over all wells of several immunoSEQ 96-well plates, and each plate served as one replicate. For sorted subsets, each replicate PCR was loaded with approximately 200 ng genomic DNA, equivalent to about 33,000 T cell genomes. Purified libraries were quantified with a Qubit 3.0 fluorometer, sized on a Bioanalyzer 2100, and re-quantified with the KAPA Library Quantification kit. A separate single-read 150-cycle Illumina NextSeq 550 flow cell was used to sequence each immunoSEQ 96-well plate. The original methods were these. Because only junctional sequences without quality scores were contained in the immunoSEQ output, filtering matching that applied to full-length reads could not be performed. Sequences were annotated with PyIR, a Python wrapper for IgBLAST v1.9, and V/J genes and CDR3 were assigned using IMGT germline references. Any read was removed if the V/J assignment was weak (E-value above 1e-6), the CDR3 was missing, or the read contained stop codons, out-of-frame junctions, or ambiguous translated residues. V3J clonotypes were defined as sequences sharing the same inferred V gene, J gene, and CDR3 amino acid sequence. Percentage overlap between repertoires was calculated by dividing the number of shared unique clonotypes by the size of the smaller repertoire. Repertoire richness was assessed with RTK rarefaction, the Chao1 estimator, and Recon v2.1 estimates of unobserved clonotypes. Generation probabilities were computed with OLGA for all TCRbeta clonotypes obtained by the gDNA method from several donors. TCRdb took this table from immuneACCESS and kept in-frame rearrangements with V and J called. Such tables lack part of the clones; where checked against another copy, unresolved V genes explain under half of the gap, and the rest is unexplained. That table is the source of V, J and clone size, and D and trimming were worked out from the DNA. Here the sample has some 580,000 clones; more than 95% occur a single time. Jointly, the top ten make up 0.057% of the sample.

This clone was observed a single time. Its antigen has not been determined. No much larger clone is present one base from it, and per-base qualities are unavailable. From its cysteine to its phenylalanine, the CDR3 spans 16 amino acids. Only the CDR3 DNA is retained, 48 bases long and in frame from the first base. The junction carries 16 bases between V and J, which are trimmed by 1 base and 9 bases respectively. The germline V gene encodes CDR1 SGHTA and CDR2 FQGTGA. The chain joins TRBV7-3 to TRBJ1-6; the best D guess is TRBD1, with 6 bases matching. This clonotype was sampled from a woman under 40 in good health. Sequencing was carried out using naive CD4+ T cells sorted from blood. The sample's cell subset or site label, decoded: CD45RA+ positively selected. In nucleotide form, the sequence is TGTGCCAGCAGCTTAATGCCACAGGGCACCGGTTCACCCCTCCACTTT. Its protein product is CASSLMPQGTGSPLHF.